The 2 T cell receptor beta chains listed next were all sequenced from one sample in a study of T cell responses to AZD1222 COVID-19 vaccine. TCRdb keeps only in-frame clones here, not all; method: immunoSEQ multiplex PCR. The sample lists 100,000 to 130,000 clones, about 85% occurring once. The starting material was peripheral blood, obtained 28 days after the second AZD1222 dose. These receptors all stem from an adult who received the AZD1222 COVID-19 vaccine.

The rearrangement links TRBV9 to TRBJ1-1; possibly TRBD1 for D (5 bases). The germline V and J ends were trimmed by 8 bases and 4 bases, with 12 bases remaining between them. This CDR3 is 12 amino acids long. CDR1 and CDR2 from the germline V gene are SGDLS and YYNGEE. The CDR3 sequence is CASGQGITEAFF. The CDR3 DNA reads TGTGCCAGTGGTCAGGGAATCACTGAAGCTTTCTTT.

The rearrangement uses TRBV7-9 and TRBJ2-1; tentative D call: TRBD2 (5 bases). The CDR3 is made up of 12 amino acids. The V and J ends lost 6 bases and 14 bases respectively, with 17 bases between them. Germline assignment: CDR1 SEHNR and CDR2 FQNEAQ (reference sequence). Written as DNA, the CDR3 is TGTGCCAGCAGTAAGGAGAGCGGCCGGGAGTTCTTC. It is translated as CASSKESGREFF.